What follows are 27 T cell receptor beta chains derived from one specimen sequenced in a study of T cell changes during pregnancy in multiple sclerosis. The protocol was immunoSEQ multiplex PCR, while the TCRdb copy is restricted to in-frame clones and leaves out a portion. Here the sample spans some 74,000 clones, just under 95% being singletons. The sequenced sample was peripheral blood, obtained after pregnancy. The receptors originated from a female donor in good health, enrolled as a control in a pregnancy study.

The rearrangement joins TRBV9 to TRBJ2-3, with D perhaps matching TRBD2 (7 bases). Between the trimmed V and J ends, which lost 4 bases and 2 bases, there was a span of 17 bases. This CDR3 has 16 amino acids. CDR1 is SGDLS and CDR2 is YYNGEE in the germline V gene. This CDR3 is CASSPMGAGDTDTQYF. In nucleotides, the CDR3 is TGTGCCAGCAGCCCGATGGGGGCGGGAGACACAGATACGCAGTATTTT.

The chain carries TRBV28 and TRBJ1-2; a weak D match, TRBD1 (5 bases). Germline V lookup: CDR1 MDHEN, CDR2 SYDVKM. The CDR3 contains 14 residues. Between the trimmed V and J ends, which lost 7 bases and 4 bases, there was a span of 16 bases. The CDR3 region has the DNA TGTGCCAGCATCCCCGGGGGGGAGGCCTATGGCTACACCTTC. It translates to CASIPGGEAYGYTF.

The rearrangement links TRBV4-2 to TRBJ1-4; the match to TRBD1 covers 11 bases. The germline V gene has CDR1 LGHNA and CDR2 YNFKEQ. With V trimmed by 0 bases and J by 7 bases, 4 bases remained unmatched. This CDR3 comprises 16 residues. CDR3 sequence: CASSQDGGTGGEKLFF. CDR3 sequence (DNA): TGTGCCAGCAGCCAAGATGGGGGGACAGGGGGTGAAAAACTGTTTTTT.

This chain uses TRBV14 with TRBJ2-7; 9 bases agree with TRBD2. The V gene end was trimmed by 4 bases and the J gene end by 3 bases; junction bases not matched to a gene: 7. The V gene's germline CDR1 is SGHDN and CDR2 FVKESK. This CDR3 has 15 amino acids. CDR3 bases: TGTGCCAGCAGCCCGCGTAGCGGGGGACGCTACGAGCAGTACTTC. Translation gives CASSPRSGGRYEQYF.

The genes are TRBV5-1 and TRBJ1-1, with 10 bases aligning to TRBD1. Trimming cost V 0 bases and J 5 bases; bases outside gene matches: 4. This CDR3 comprises 15 residues. Germline V gene sequence: CDR1 SGHRS, CDR2 YFSETQ. The CDR3 coding sequence is TGCGCCAGCAGCTTGGGACAGGGGGCAGGGACTGAAGCTTTCTTT. It yields the protein CASSLGQGAGTEAFF.

The chain couples TRBV19 to TRBJ1-1; D possibly corresponds to TRBD1 (5 bases). This CDR3 comprises 14 residues. The germline gives CDR1 LNHDA, CDR2 SQIVND (reference sequence). V shed 2 bases and J shed 2 bases, with 9 bases lying between them. The CDR3 sequence: CASSITGVNTEAFF. CDR3 sequence (DNA): TGTGCCAGTAGTATAACAGGCGTTAACACTGAAGCTTTCTTT.

This chain connects TRBV27 to TRBJ2-5, with D possibly matching TRBD2 (5 bases). The germline gives CDR1 MNHEY, CDR2 SMNVEV (reference sequence). The germline V and J ends were trimmed by 3 bases and 3 bases, with 14 bases remaining between them. The CDR3 loop spans 15 amino acids. CDR3 in DNA: TGTGCCAGCAGTTTTTTAACTAGTAGGGAAGAGACCCAGTACTTC. Protein: CASSFLTSREETQYF.

The gene calls are TRBV12-5 and TRBJ2-1; TRBD2 matches at 8 bases. J lost 9 bases, V lost 0 bases, and 10 bases had no gene match. Germline loops: CDR1 LGHNT, CDR2 FRNRAP. The CDR3 is 16 amino acids. CDR3 in DNA: TGTGCTAGTGGTTTGGTAACCAGCGGGAGCATCGGTGAGCAGTTCTTC. It specifies CASGLVTSGSIGEQFF.

The chain couples TRBV4-2 to TRBJ2-1; 8 nucleotides match TRBD2. V shed 4 bases, J shed 7 bases, and the junction held 9 bases outside the gene matches. This CDR3 region has 15 residues. Per the germline V gene, CDR1 is LGHNA and CDR2 is YNFKEQ. The CDR3 bases are TGTGCCAGCAGCCCGAACGGGGGGGCGGAAAATGAGCAGTTCTTC. Its translation is CASSPNGGAENEQFF.

This chain links TRBV7-3 with TRBJ1-1, with a possible D match to TRBD1 (6 bases). The CDR3 is 13 amino acids. Trimming removed 5 bases at V and 1 base at J, with 8 bases between. Germline V lookup: CDR1 SGHTA, CDR2 FQGTGA. For the CDR3, the DNA is TGTGCCAGCAGCACGACAGGGAACACTGAAGCTTTCTTT. As protein: CASSTTGNTEAFF.

The chain links TRBV5-4 to TRBJ1-1; tentative D call: TRBD1 (6 bases). Germline assignment: CDR1 SGHNT and CDR2 YYREEE (reference sequence). The CDR3 loop spans 11 amino acids. Trimming left V 5 bases short and J 8 bases short, with 10 bases between. The CDR3: CASSSTGEAFF. CDR3 bases: TGTGCCAGCAGTTCCACAGGGGAAGCTTTCTTT.

This clone has more than one count but fewer than ten. This chain connects TRBV5-1 to TRBJ1-3; possible D gene TRBD1, 6 bases. Trimming removed 0 bases at V and 4 bases at J, with 14 bases between. Germline lookup yields CDR1 SGHRS and CDR2 YFSETQ. The CDR3 is made up of 16 amino acids. DNA for the CDR3: TGCGCCAGCAGCTTGGGCGTACAGGGTGGAGGAAACACCATATATTTT. Translated, it gives CASSLGVQGGGNTIYF.

The chain combines TRBV29-1 with TRBJ2-3; D is perhaps TRBD2 (6 bases). There are 13 residues in the CDR3. Germline loops: CDR1 SQVTM, CDR2 ANQGSEA. The V end lost 2 bases, the J end lost 6 bases, and 12 bases lay between the germline ends. The DNA of the CDR3 is TGCAGCGTTGAAAAGGCCGCGGGGGATACGCAGTATTTT. Residues: CSVEKAAGDTQYF.

The rearrangement joins TRBV6-5 to TRBJ2-5; TRBD2 agrees at 11 bases. This CDR3 comprises 16 residues. The V segment lost 4 bases and the J segment 5 bases; nucleotides outside the gene matches: 9. Germline V CDR1 and CDR2: MNHEY, SVGAGI. The CDR3 nucleotides are TGTGCCAGCAGTTCCACGGGGGTAGCGGGAGGGGAGACCCAGTACTTC. The encoded protein is CASSSTGVAGGETQYF.

The rearrangement joins TRBV9 to TRBJ1-6, with 9 bases identical to TRBD1. There are 14 residues in the CDR3. V was clipped by 3 bases and J by 10 bases; unmatched bases: 5. CDR1 is SGDLS and CDR2 is YYNGEE in the germline V gene. The CDR3 spells CASSDRTGESPLHF. The CDR3 nucleotides read TGTGCCAGCAGCGACCGGACAGGGGAGTCACCCCTCCACTTT.

The rearrangement joins TRBV13 to TRBJ1-1, with 8 bases identical to TRBD1. V shed 3 bases and J 1 base; nucleotides not matched to a gene: 4. The CDR3 has 15 residues. Germline V gives CDR1 PRHDT, CDR2 FYEKMQ (reference sequence). The CDR3 is CASSFQGAPNTEAFF. CDR3 sequence (DNA): TGTGCCAGCAGCTTCCAGGGGGCCCCGAACACTGAAGCTTTCTTT.

This chain joins TRBV2 and TRBJ1-4; 9 nucleotides align to TRBD1. The CDR3 consists of 13 residues. The J segment lost 7 bases and the V segment lost 6 bases, leaving 3 bases of the junction unmatched. Germline CDR1 SNHLY, CDR2 FYNNEI. The chain's CDR3 is CASRTGGSEKLFF. For the CDR3, the DNA is TGTGCCAGCAGGACAGGGGGTAGTGAAAAACTGTTTTTT.

This clone was found once. The chain couples TRBV10-3 to TRBJ1-4, with TRBD1 identical over 8 bases. V gave up 5 bases and J gave up 8 bases; unmatched junction bases: 7. The CDR3 is made up of 14 amino acids. The germline V gene encodes CDR1 ENHRY and CDR2 SYGVKD. The CDR3 bases are TGTGCCATCAGTCGGGGGACAGGAGAGGAAAAACTGTTTTTT. Protein: CAISRGTGEEKLFF.

This sequence joins TRBV25-1 and TRBJ2-1; 7 bases match TRBD2. In germline, CDR1 is MGHDK, CDR2 SYGVNS. V lost 6 bases to trimming and J lost 2 bases; unmatched junction nucleotides: 13. The CDR3 extends over 17 amino acids. Here the CDR3 reads CASSRGKVGGTYNEQFF. CDR3 nucleotides: TGTGCCAGCAGCCGTGGTAAGGTGGGGGGGACCTACAATGAGCAGTTCTTC.

V gene TRBV15 combines with J gene TRBJ1-1; 9 bases align to TRBD1. The CDR3 extends over 15 amino acids. Germline trimming cut 2 bases from V and 6 bases from J; bases unmatched to any gene: 7. The germline CDR1 and CDR2 sequences are LNHNV and YYDKDF (reference sequence). CDR3 loop: CATSRPGQGRSEAFF. The CDR3 coding sequence is TGTGCCACCAGCAGACCAGGACAGGGGCGTTCTGAAGCTTTCTTT.

The chain has TRBV7-2 and TRBJ2-7, with D tentatively TRBD1 (6 bases). V was clipped by 3 bases and J by 1 base, with 10 bases between them. Germline CDR1 is SGHTA and CDR2 is FQGNSA. The CDR3 extends over 14 amino acids. The CDR3, as DNA: TGTGCCAGCAGCTTTCAGGGGAGTTCCTACGAGCAGTACTTC. Its translation is CASSFQGSSYEQYF. Supplemented by reference TRBV7-2 and TRBJ2-7, the full variable domain reads GAGVSQSPSNKVTEKGKDVELRCDPISGHTALYWYRQSLGQGLEFLIYFQGNSAPDKSGLPSDRFSAERTGGSVSTLTIQRTQQEDSAVYLCASSFQGSSYEQYFGPGTRLTVT.

This sequence joins TRBV28 and TRBJ1-3, with D hard to call. This CDR3 is 16 amino acids long. Germline CDR1 is MDHEN and CDR2 is SYDVKM. Trimming removed 1 base at V and 0 bases at J, with 10 bases between. DNA for the CDR3: TGTGCCAGCAGTTTATTCCGAGGAAACTCTGGAAACACCATATATTTT. It is translated as CASSLFRGNSGNTIYF.

This chain uses TRBV10-1 with TRBJ2-5, with 7 bases identical to TRBD2. From germline, CDR1 is WNHNN and CDR2 SYGVQD (reference sequence). CDR3 size: 16 residues. With V trimmed by 3 bases and J by 3 bases, 10 bases remained unmatched. The CDR3 DNA reads TGCGCCAGCAGTGACTGGAGCGGGGCGAAAAAAGAGACCCAGTACTTC. It encodes CASSDWSGAKKETQYF.

This rearrangement joins TRBV28 to TRBJ2-1; D is unresolved. The CDR3 consists of 16 residues. Trimming shortened V by 7 bases and J by 2 bases, and 18 bases separated the two germline ends. Germline V gene data show CDR1 as MDHEN and CDR2 as SYDVKM. Here the CDR3 DNA reads TGTGCCAGCACCGAGCAGGCGCTATCTACCTACAATGAGCAGTTCTTC. Its protein is CASTEQALSTYNEQFF.

The chain recombines TRBV19 with TRBJ2-7, with TRBD2 as a possible D gene (5 bases). The CDR3 covers 14 residues. V was clipped by 5 bases and J by 6 bases, with 17 bases between them. Germline lookup yields CDR1 LNHDA and CDR2 SQIVND (reference sequence). The CDR3 DNA reads TGTGCCAGTAGTCCTAGCCAAAAGGCCTGCGAGCAGTACTTC. Translation: CASSPSQKACEQYF.

The chain recombines TRBV28 with TRBJ1-1, with TRBD1 identical over 7 bases. Losses at the gene ends were 2 bases for V and 0 bases for J; bases not matched to a gene: 0. Germline V gives CDR1 MDHEN, CDR2 SYDVKM. The CDR3 has 14 residues. The CDR3 bases are TGTGCCAGCAGTTTAGGGACAGTGAACACTGAAGCTTTCTTT. Translation: CASSLGTVNTEAFF.

This chain uses TRBV7-9 with TRBJ2-5, with a possible D match to TRBD1 (6 bases). Per germline, CDR1 SEHNR and CDR2 FQNEAQ (reference sequence). V was trimmed by 3 bases and J by 3 bases, leaving 11 bases between them. The CDR3 spans 14 residues. CDR3 DNA sequence: TGTGCCAGCAGCTTCCCCTGGACAGAAGAGACCCAGTACTTC. As protein: CASSFPWTEETQYF.